Following are 2 T cell receptor beta chains from one sample sequenced in a study of shared clonotypes between healthy human individuals. TCRdb's table, derived via immunoSEQ multiplex PCR, lists solely in-frame clones and lacks some. The sample lists approximately 2,300,000 clones, 85% to 95% occurring once. Sequenced material: naive CD4+ T cells from PBMCs. Subset denoted: CD45RA+ positively selected. These receptors were taken from a man younger than 35 in good health. Some clones in this sample may be carry-over from other donors' samples.

The chain couples TRBV28 to TRBJ1-4, with TRBD1 matching over 10 bases. This CDR3 contains 15 residues. The trim removed 2 bases at V and 7 bases at J, leaving 4 bases unmatched. Germline V CDR1 and CDR2: MDHEN, SYDVKM. CDR3 amino acids: CASSLRQGAREKLFF. For the CDR3, the DNA is TGTGCCAGCAGTTTACGACAGGGGGCGCGTGAAAAACTGTTTTTT.

This chain connects TRBV18 to TRBJ2-7; 7 bases are shared with TRBD2. This CDR3 region has 16 residues. The trim removed 3 bases at V and 2 bases at J, leaving 10 bases unmatched. Germline CDR1 is KGHSH and CDR2 is LQKENI. The CDR3 spells CASSPPPAGPAYEQYF. The CDR3, as DNA: TGTGCCAGCTCACCCCCCCCAGCGGGACCCGCCTACGAGCAGTACTTC.